This T cell receptor (beta chain) was captured by sequencing in a study of monozygotic twins with inflammatory bowel disease. Findings of the study overall: Versus healthy twins, IBD patients showed fewer clonotypes shared with others, especially with disease activity.

Incorporation of UMIs carrying a 6-nucleotide sample barcode was performed by template switching. No DNA is given; TCRdb re-called the 5' RACE reads and lists each CDR3 protein once. Its listing shows approximately 330,000 distinct CDR3 sequences. Concerning this clonotype: No antigen is known for it.

Germline V gene lookup returns CDR1 GTSNPN and CDR2 SVGIG (reference sequence). There are 13 residues in the CDR3. The source is a human donor with ulcerative colitis or Crohn's disease, or a healthy co-twin of an affected twin (not recorded which). Sequencing was done on a sample of blood. The chain uses TRBV30 and TRBJ2-1. This chain's CDR3 is CAWSVSLYNEQFF.